This entry is about one T cell receptor (beta chain). Its antigen is not identified. With V trimmed by 4 bases and J by 0 bases, 2 bases remained unmatched. The V gene's germline CDR1 is ENHRY and CDR2 SYGVKD. This CDR3 has 17 amino acids. This entry comes from a study of identical twins. Broader study findings: Twins shared out-of-frame alpha sequences with excess low generation probability.

TCRdb reanalysed the 5' RACE reads using MiXCR and keeps one entry per CDR3 protein. The data hold approximately 700,000 distinct CDR3 sequences, with around 6% observed a single time. The source material was naive T cells sorted from blood. J is TRBJ2-1 and V is TRBV10-3, with 14 bases that match TRBD2. The source is a man younger than 30 in good health. The CDR3 bases are TGTGCCATCAGTGGGGGACTAGCGGGAGCCTCCTACAATGAGCAGTTCTTC. This codes for CAISGGLAGASYNEQFF.